Listed below are T cell receptor beta chains from one sample, sequenced in a study of cytomegalovirus exposure and HLA in healthy donors. This table comes from immunoSEQ multiplex PCR, and its TCRdb copy is limited to in-frame clones, with some not included. This sample has more than 80,000 clones, with 71% found just once. Sequencing was carried out using PBMCs. All receptors come from a female donor in good health and CMV-seronegative. CDR3s include the opening cysteine and the closing phenylalanine or tryptophan. The D gene is left open where the match is weak. Only part of the rows carry a size: once, few, many, or a class if the clone is expanded.

D gene: TRBD2; V gene: TRBV4-1; J gene: TRBJ2-7; clone size: .; CDR3 protein: CASSQDAQREGFYEQYF; CDR3 DNA: TGCGCCAGCAGCCAAGACGCTCAGCGGGAGGGCTTCTACGAGCAGTACTTC
D gene: TRBD2; V gene: TRBV5-4; J gene: TRBJ2-7; clone size: .; CDR3 protein: CASSFQTGLAGYEQYF; CDR3 DNA: TGTGCCAGCAGTTTTCAGACGGGACTAGCGGGTTACGAGCAGTACTTC
D gene: TRBD2; V gene: TRBV30; J gene: TRBJ2-1; clone size: .; CDR3 protein: CAWSVFPSGSLHEQFF; CDR3 DNA: TGTGCCTGGAGTGTATTTCCCAGCGGGAGCCTCCATGAGCAGTTCTTC
D gene: .; V gene: TRBV9; J gene: TRBJ2-3; clone size: .; CDR3 protein: CASCLSGAASTDTQYF; CDR3 DNA: TGTGCCAGTTGCCTCTCTGGGGCGGCTAGCACAGATACGCAGTATTTT
D gene: TRBD2; V gene: TRBV30; J gene: TRBJ2-1; clone size: .; CDR3 protein: CAWSVVAGTYNEQFF; CDR3 DNA: TGTGCCTGGAGTGTGGTAGCGGGAACCTACAATGAGCAGTTCTTC
D gene: .; V gene: TRBV21-1; J gene: TRBJ1-1; clone size: .; CDR3 protein: CASRRDRGFSEAFF; CDR3 DNA: TGTGCCAGCAGAAGGGACAGGGGGTTTTCTGAAGCTTTCTTT
D gene: TRBD1; V gene: TRBV19; J gene: TRBJ1-5; clone size: .; CDR3 protein: CASRLDRERNQPQHF; CDR3 DNA: TGTGCCAGTAGGCTCGACAGGGAGCGCAATCAGCCCCAGCATTTT
D gene: .; V gene: TRBV18; J gene: TRBJ1-1; clone size: .; CDR3 protein: CASSPAPGRDTEAFF; CDR3 DNA: TGTGCCAGCTCACCGGCTCCGGGCAGGGACACTGAAGCTTTCTTT
D gene: TRBD1; V gene: TRBV7-8; J gene: TRBJ1-2; clone size: .; CDR3 protein: CASSSGTGGFGYTF; CDR3 DNA: TGTGCCAGCAGCTCCGGGACAGGGGGCTTTGGCTACACCTTC
D gene: .; V gene: TRBV11-2; J gene: TRBJ2-5; clone size: few; CDR3 protein: CASSLSAGQETQYF; CDR3 DNA: TGTGCCAGCAGCTTATCGGCAGGACAAGAGACCCAGTACTTC
D gene: .; V gene: TRBV30; J gene: TRBJ2-5; clone size: .; CDR3 protein: CAWADRDTFQETQYF; CDR3 DNA: TGTGCCTGGGCGGACCGGGACACCTTCCAAGAGACCCAGTACTTC
D gene: .; V gene: TRBV2; J gene: TRBJ1-5; clone size: .; CDR3 protein: CASSPRWEANQPQHF; CDR3 DNA: TGTGCCAGCAGCCCTCGGTGGGAGGCCAATCAGCCCCAGCATTTT
D gene: TRBD2; V gene: TRBV29-1; J gene: TRBJ2-1; clone size: .; CDR3 protein: CSAGLAGGEQFF; CDR3 DNA: TGCAGCGCCGGACTAGCGGGAGGAGAGCAGTTCTTC
D gene: .; V gene: TRBV6-1; J gene: TRBJ2-7; clone size: .; CDR3 protein: CASRFPGVGSYEQYF; CDR3 DNA: TGTGCCAGCAGATTCCCGGGGGTTGGCTCCTACGAGCAGTACTTC
D gene: .; V gene: TRBV19; J gene: TRBJ1-6; clone size: .; CDR3 protein: CASEKWWQGPYNSPLHF; CDR3 DNA: TGTGCCAGTGAGAAGTGGTGGCAGGGCCCCTATAATTCACCCCTCCACTTT
D gene: .; V gene: TRBV19; J gene: TRBJ2-7; clone size: .; CDR3 protein: CASSPLRGSGVEEQYF; CDR3 DNA: TGTGCCAGTAGCCCGCTTCGCGGCTCGGGGGTGGAAGAGCAGTACTTC
D gene: .; V gene: TRBV6-5; J gene: TRBJ2-7; clone size: .; CDR3 protein: CASSYRSGEQYF; CDR3 DNA: TGTGCCAGCAGTTACCGGTCCGGCGAGCAGTACTTC
D gene: .; V gene: TRBV15; J gene: TRBJ1-2; clone size: .; CDR3 protein: CATSRDRGGGIYGYTF; CDR3 DNA: TGTGCCACCAGCAGAGATCGTGGGGGAGGTATATATGGCTACACCTTC
D gene: .; V gene: TRBV9; J gene: TRBJ1-4; clone size: .; CDR3 protein: CASSVGTDGKLFF; CDR3 DNA: TGTGCCAGCAGCGTAGGGACAGATGGAAAACTGTTTTTT
D gene: .; V gene: TRBV4-1; J gene: TRBJ1-2; clone size: .; CDR3 protein: CASSQDKSTGSNYGYTF; CDR3 DNA: TGCGCCAGCAGCCAAGATAAATCGACAGGATCTAACTATGGCTACACCTTC
D gene: .; V gene: TRBV30; J gene: TRBJ2-7; clone size: .; CDR3 protein: CAWRKRGAEQYF; CDR3 DNA: TGTGCCTGGAGAAAACGTGGGGCCGAGCAGTACTTC
D gene: TRBD1; V gene: TRBV9; J gene: TRBJ1-2; clone size: .; CDR3 protein: CASTTFSTGGDGYTF; CDR3 DNA: TGTGCCAGCACCACCTTTTCGACAGGGGGCGATGGCTACACCTTC
D gene: .; V gene: TRBV5-4; J gene: TRBJ2-1; clone size: .; CDR3 protein: CASSLSYNEQFF; CDR3 DNA: TGTGCCAGCAGCTTATCGTACAATGAGCAGTTCTTC
D gene: TRBD1; V gene: TRBV10-3; J gene: TRBJ2-7; clone size: .; CDR3 protein: CAISGGGQGYEQYF; CDR3 DNA: TGTGCCATCAGTGGGGGGGGACAGGGCTACGAGCAGTACTTC
D gene: TRBD1; V gene: TRBV30; J gene: TRBJ1-2; clone size: .; CDR3 protein: CAWGALTGAPYTF; CDR3 DNA: TGTGCCTGGGGGGCCCTGACAGGGGCACCCTACACCTTC
D gene: .; V gene: TRBV28; J gene: TRBJ1-4; clone size: .; CDR3 protein: CASSSSPALGVLNEKLFF; CDR3 DNA: TGTGCCAGCAGTTCGTCGCCAGCCCTAGGGGTTCTGAATGAAAAACTGTTTTTT
D gene: .; V gene: TRBV20-1; J gene: TRBJ2-7; clone size: .; CDR3 protein: CSAPRGGQYF; CDR3 DNA: TGCAGTGCCCCGAGGGGGGGGCAGTACTTC
D gene: .; V gene: TRBV9; J gene: TRBJ2-1; clone size: once; CDR3 protein: CASSVAVADNEQFF; CDR3 DNA: TGTGCCAGCAGCGTAGCTGTAGCGGACAATGAGCAGTTCTTC
D gene: TRBD2; V gene: TRBV7-3; J gene: TRBJ2-1; clone size: .; CDR3 protein: CASSKPGLASYNEQFF; CDR3 DNA: TGTGCCAGCAGCAAACCGGGACTAGCGTCCTACAATGAGCAGTTCTTC
D gene: .; V gene: TRBV29-1; J gene: TRBJ2-7; clone size: .; CDR3 protein: CSVSTGRPFDEQYF; CDR3 DNA: TGCAGCGTTTCTACAGGCAGGCCTTTCGACGAGCAGTACTTC
D gene: .; V gene: TRBV6-1; J gene: TRBJ2-7; clone size: .; CDR3 protein: CASGQRSYEQYF; CDR3 DNA: TGTGCCAGCGGACAACGATCCTACGAGCAGTACTTC
D gene: .; V gene: TRBV5-4; J gene: TRBJ2-7; clone size: .; CDR3 protein: CASSSGAGKAYEQYF; CDR3 DNA: TGTGCCAGCAGCTCCGGCGCGGGTAAGGCCTACGAGCAGTACTTC
D gene: TRBD2; V gene: TRBV5-4; J gene: TRBJ2-5; clone size: few; CDR3 protein: CASSRGRASETQYF; CDR3 DNA: TGTGCCAGCAGTCGAGGGAGGGCCTCAGAGACCCAGTACTTC
D gene: TRBD2; V gene: TRBV5-5; J gene: TRBJ2-1; clone size: few; CDR3 protein: CASSLGAGGYNEQFF; CDR3 DNA: TGTGCCAGCAGCTTGGGGGCGGGGGGGTACAATGAGCAGTTCTTC
D gene: TRBD1; V gene: TRBV6-1; J gene: TRBJ2-7; clone size: few; CDR3 protein: CASSVLRGQGGTYEQYF; CDR3 DNA: TGTGCCAGCAGTGTCCTCAGGGGACAGGGGGGGACCTACGAGCAGTACTTC
D gene: TRBD1; V gene: TRBV11-2; J gene: TRBJ2-7; clone size: few; CDR3 protein: CASSFAGTGVEQYF; CDR3 DNA: TGTGCCAGCAGCTTTGCCGGGACAGGGGTCGAGCAGTACTTC
D gene: TRBD2; V gene: TRBV7-2; J gene: TRBJ2-3; clone size: .; CDR3 protein: CASSSGLAGVADTQYF; CDR3 DNA: TGTGCCAGCAGCTCTGGACTAGCGGGAGTGGCAGATACGCAGTATTTT
D gene: TRBD1; V gene: TRBV27; J gene: TRBJ1-1; clone size: few; CDR3 protein: CASSLTRPGQGREAFF; CDR3 DNA: TGTGCCAGCAGTTTGACCCGCCCGGGACAGGGGCGGGAAGCTTTCTTT
D gene: .; V gene: TRBV28; J gene: TRBJ1-1; clone size: .; CDR3 protein: CASRTGQNTEAFF; CDR3 DNA: TGTGCCAGCAGGACGGGACAGAACACTGAAGCTTTCTTT
D gene: .; V gene: TRBV10-3; J gene: TRBJ1-1; clone size: few; CDR3 protein: CAISKDTSNTEAFF; CDR3 DNA: TGTGCCATCAGCAAGGACACTTCGAACACTGAAGCTTTCTTT
D gene: TRBD2; V gene: TRBV11-3; J gene: TRBJ2-5; clone size: .; CDR3 protein: CASSRTSGRETQYF; CDR3 DNA: TGTGCCAGCAGTCGGACTAGCGGGAGAGAGACCCAGTACTTC
D gene: TRBD2; V gene: TRBV7-8; J gene: TRBJ2-5; clone size: .; CDR3 protein: CASSPRRTSGRETQYF; CDR3 DNA: TGTGCCAGCAGTCCGCGAAGGACTAGCGGGAGGGAGACCCAGTACTTC
D gene: .; V gene: TRBV27; J gene: TRBJ2-5; clone size: .; CDR3 protein: CASSFGGREQYF; CDR3 DNA: TGTGCCAGCAGTTTCGGGGGGCGAGAGCAGTACTTC
D gene: TRBD1; V gene: TRBV7-9; J gene: TRBJ2-3; clone size: .; CDR3 protein: CASSSGTGGGTDTQYF; CDR3 DNA: TGTGCCAGCAGCTCCGGGACAGGGGGCGGCACAGATACGCAGTATTTT
D gene: TRBD1; V gene: TRBV5-6; J gene: TRBJ1-1; clone size: .; CDR3 protein: CASSTTGIERNTEAFF; CDR3 DNA: TGTGCCAGCAGCACGACAGGGATCGAAAGGAACACTGAAGCTTTCTTT
D gene: .; V gene: TRBV5-1; J gene: TRBJ2-3; clone size: .; CDR3 protein: CASSLGVGAADTQYF; CDR3 DNA: TGCGCCAGCAGCTTGGGCGTTGGGGCGGCAGATACGCAGTATTTT
D gene: TRBD1; V gene: TRBV4-2; J gene: TRBJ1-5; clone size: .; CDR3 protein: CASSQGGQGDQPQHF; CDR3 DNA: TGTGCCAGCAGCCAAGGGGGACAGGGCGATCAGCCCCAGCATTTT
D gene: TRBD2; V gene: TRBV29-1; J gene: TRBJ2-3; clone size: .; CDR3 protein: CSAGISGADTQYF; CDR3 DNA: TGCAGCGCAGGGATTAGCGGGGCAGATACGCAGTATTTT
D gene: TRBD1; V gene: TRBV28; J gene: TRBJ1-5; clone size: .; CDR3 protein: CASSPDRVNSNQPQHF; CDR3 DNA: TGTGCCAGCAGTCCCGACAGGGTTAATAGCAATCAGCCCCAGCATTTT
D gene: TRBD1; V gene: TRBV29-1; J gene: TRBJ1-1; clone size: .; CDR3 protein: CSVFPRTGVMNTEAFF; CDR3 DNA: TGCAGCGTCTTTCCCCGGACAGGGGTTATGAACACTGAAGCTTTCTTT
D gene: .; V gene: TRBV29-1; J gene: TRBJ1-5; clone size: few; CDR3 protein: CSVEATDAQPQHF; CDR3 DNA: TGCAGCGTTGAAGCGACAGATGCTCAGCCCCAGCATTTT
D gene: TRBD1; V gene: TRBV30; J gene: TRBJ2-2; clone size: few; CDR3 protein: CAWIPGTGVLGELFF; CDR3 DNA: TGTGCCTGGATACCGGGGACAGGGGTGTTGGGGGAGCTGTTTTTT
D gene: TRBD1; V gene: TRBV6-5; J gene: TRBJ1-6; clone size: .; CDR3 protein: CASRGTGVLSPLHF; CDR3 DNA: TGTGCCAGCAGAGGGACAGGGGTTCTGTCACCCCTCCACTTT
D gene: .; V gene: TRBV10-2; J gene: TRBJ2-1; clone size: .; CDR3 protein: CAQVAGTYNEQFF; CDR3 DNA: TGCGCCCAAGTGGCGGGGACCTACAATGAGCAGTTCTTC